In its sample, the clone carrying this T cell receptor (beta chain) was seen a few times. Its specificity is unknown. Its ends do not fully match the called genes, so a read error is possible. This sample is part of a study of Graves' ophthalmopathy and Graves' hyperthyroidism. Overall study results and limits: Detection in blood was also observed for most expanded thyroid clonotypes above 0.001 frequency. As the model predicted ophthalmopathy progression, it achieved a sensitivity of 70% to 71% and a specificity of more than 72%.

This CDR3 region has 16 residues. Germline assignment: CDR1 ENHRY and CDR2 SYGVKD. TCR beta CDR3 regions were amplified from RNA transcripts. Investigators did first-round RT-PCR with HTBI primers, then second-round multiplex PCR. Each CDR3 protein is one row after TCRdb ran MiXCR on the multiplex PCR reads. Of hundreds of thousands of distinct CDR3 sequences detected, about 41% appear once; the ten largest clones hold 3% to 3.5%. The chain carries TRBV10-3 and TRBJ2-7; 8 nucleotides match TRBD2. The TCR comes from an adult man with Graves' ophthalmopathy. Source material: peripheral blood. Here the CDR3 reads CASSSYLTSGSYEQYF. CDR3 nucleotide sequence: TGTGCCAGCAGTTCCTACCTAACTAGCGGCTCCTACGAGCAGTACTTC.